The source of this T cell receptor (beta chain) is a study of T cells expressing NK-cell markers. Looking at the study overall: Seven donors tested HCMV-seropositive and one tested seronegative among the eight sequenced.

Germline V gene lookup returns CDR1 SGHRS and CDR2 YFSETQ. CDR3 length equals 14 residues. General study results and limits: These clonotypes additionally ranked first within the CD3+CD56-NKG2C+ fraction of a handful of donors. Among CD8+ T cells from more than five donors, dominant NKG2C+ clonotypes accounted for roughly 1.0-8%.

Libraries used 5'RACE template switching adding universal primer site and UMIs. Reanalyzing the 5' RACE reads, TCRdb keeps one entry per CDR3 protein, without DNA. The sample totals a few hundred thousand distinct CDR3 sequences. A word on this clonotype: Antigen unknown.

The sequencing input was blood T cells: a sorted CD56 or NKG2C T cell subset, CD4+ or CD8+ T cells, or bulk PBMC T cells (not recorded which). The chain couples TRBV5-1 to TRBJ2-2; TCRdb proposes TRBD1, but this gene call is untestable without DNA. This clonotype was sampled from a woman between 45 and 60 years old in good health. This chain's CDR3 is CASSQLGGTGELFF. Full variable domain (missing parts from reference TRBV5-1 and TRBJ2-2): KAGVTQTPRYLIKTRGQQVTLSCSPISGHRSVSWYQQTPGQGLQFLFEYFSETQRNKGNFPGRFSGRQFSNSRSEMNVSTLELGDSALYLCASSQLGGTGELFFGEGSRLTVL.